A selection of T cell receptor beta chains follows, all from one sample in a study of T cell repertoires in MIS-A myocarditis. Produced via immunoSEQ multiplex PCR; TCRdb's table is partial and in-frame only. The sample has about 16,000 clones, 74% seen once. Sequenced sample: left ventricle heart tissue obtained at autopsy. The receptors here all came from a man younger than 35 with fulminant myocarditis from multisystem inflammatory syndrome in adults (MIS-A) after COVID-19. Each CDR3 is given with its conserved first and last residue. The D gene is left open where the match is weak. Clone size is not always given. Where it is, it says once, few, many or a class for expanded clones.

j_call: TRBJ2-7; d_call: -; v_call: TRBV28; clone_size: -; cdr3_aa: CASSFSEQYF; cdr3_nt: TGTGCCAGCAGTTTCTCCGAGCAGTACTTC
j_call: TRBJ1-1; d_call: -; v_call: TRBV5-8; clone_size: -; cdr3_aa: CASSLAFRGVPEAFF; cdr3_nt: TGTGCCAGCAGCTTAGCTTTCAGGGGAGTACCTGAAGCTTTCTTT
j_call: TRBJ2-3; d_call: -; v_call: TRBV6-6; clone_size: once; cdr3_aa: CASPRVGGLSTDTQYF; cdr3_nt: TGTGCCAGCCCCCGCGTGGGGGGCCTTAGCACAGATACGCAGTATTTT
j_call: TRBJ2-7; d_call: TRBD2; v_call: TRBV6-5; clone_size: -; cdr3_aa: CASRKTGTSGYEQYF; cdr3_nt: TGTGCCAGCAGAAAGACCGGGACTAGCGGCTACGAGCAGTACTTC
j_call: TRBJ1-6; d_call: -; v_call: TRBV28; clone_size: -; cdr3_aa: CASVTGANSPLHF; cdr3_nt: TGTGCCAGCGTTACAGGAGCAAATTCACCCCTCCACTTT
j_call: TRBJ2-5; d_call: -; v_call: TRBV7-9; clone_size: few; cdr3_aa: CASSPPDGWETQYF; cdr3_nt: TGTGCCAGCAGCCCCCCGGACGGGTGGGAGACCCAGTACTTC
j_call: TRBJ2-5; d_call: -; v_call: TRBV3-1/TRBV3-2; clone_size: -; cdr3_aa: CASSQEGRGAQETQYF; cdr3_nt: TGTGCCAGCAGCCAAGAAGGTCGGGGGGCCCAAGAGACCCAGTACTTC
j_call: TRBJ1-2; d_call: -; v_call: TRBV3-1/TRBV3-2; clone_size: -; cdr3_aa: CASSQGGGEGYGYTF; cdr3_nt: TGTGCCAGCAGCCAAGGAGGAGGGGAAGGCTATGGCTACACCTTC
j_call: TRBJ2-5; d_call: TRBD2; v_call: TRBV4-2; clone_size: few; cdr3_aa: CASSQGFTSGGLRETQYF; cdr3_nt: TGTGCCAGCAGCCAAGGTTTCACTAGCGGGGGCCTCCGGGAGACCCAGTACTTC
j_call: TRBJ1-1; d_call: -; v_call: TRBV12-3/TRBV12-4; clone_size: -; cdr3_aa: CASKGSPGTEAFF; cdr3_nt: TGTGCCAGCAAAGGGTCCCCGGGAACTGAAGCTTTCTTT
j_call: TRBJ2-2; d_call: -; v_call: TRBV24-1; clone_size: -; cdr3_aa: CATSDWTVPGELFF; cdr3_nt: TGTGCCACCAGTGATTGGACGGTCCCCGGGGAGCTGTTTTTT
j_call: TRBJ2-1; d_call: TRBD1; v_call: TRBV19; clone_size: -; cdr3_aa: CASSGRTGGYNEQFF; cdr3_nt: TGTGCCAGTAGTGGAAGGACAGGGGGCTACAATGAGCAGTTCTTC
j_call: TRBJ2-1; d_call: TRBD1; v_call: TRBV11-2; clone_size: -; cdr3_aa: CASSLDRGNEQFF; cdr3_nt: TGTGCCAGCAGCTTAGACAGGGGGAATGAGCAGTTCTTC
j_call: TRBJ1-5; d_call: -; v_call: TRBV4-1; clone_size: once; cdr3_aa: CASSWVLDQPQHF; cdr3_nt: TGCGCCAGCAGCTGGGTCCTGGATCAGCCCCAGCATTTT